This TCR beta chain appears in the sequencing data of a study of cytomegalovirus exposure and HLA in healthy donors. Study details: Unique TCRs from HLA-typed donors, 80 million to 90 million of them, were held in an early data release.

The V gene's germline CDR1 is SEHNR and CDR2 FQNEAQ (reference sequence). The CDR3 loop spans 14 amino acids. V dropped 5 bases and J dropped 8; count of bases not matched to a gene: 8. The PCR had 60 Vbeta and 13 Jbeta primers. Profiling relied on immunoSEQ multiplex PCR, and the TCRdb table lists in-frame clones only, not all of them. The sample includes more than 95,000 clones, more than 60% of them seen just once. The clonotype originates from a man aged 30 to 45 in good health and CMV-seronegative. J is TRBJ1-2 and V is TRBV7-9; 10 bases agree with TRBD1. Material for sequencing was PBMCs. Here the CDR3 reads CASSPGQGLWGYTF. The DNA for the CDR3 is TGTGCCAGCAGCCCGGGACAGGGGCTTTGGGGCTACACCTTC.